Given below is one T cell receptor (beta chain) in context. Germline values: CDR1 SQVTM, CDR2 ANQGSEA. This CDR3 contains 13 residues. The V end lost 6 bases, the J end lost 5 bases, and 13 bases lay between the germline ends. The data were produced by immunoSEQ multiplex PCR, yet TCRdb's version contains in-frame clones alone and is incomplete. The sample shows 55,000 to 65,000 clones, approximately 87% of them seen only once. The data stem from a study of blood T cell repertoires in COVID-19. Study overall: The United States, Italy and Spain supplied acute and convalescent COVID-19 samples.

The TCR was taken from a man in his sixties with active or convalescent COVID-19. The sequenced sample was peripheral blood. The V gene is TRBV29-1, the J gene TRBJ1-4, with D perhaps TRBD1 (6 bases). The CDR3 sequence: CSVMGHQNEKLFF. CDR3 bases: TGCAGCGTCATGGGACACCAGAATGAAAAACTGTTTTTT. The full variable domain, in which reference TRBV29-1 and TRBJ1-4 provide the parts outside the CDR3, is SAVISQKPSRDICQRGTSLTIQCQVDSQVTMMFWYRQQPGQSLTLIATANQGSEATYESGFVIDKFPISRPNLTFSTLTVSNMSPEDSSIYLCSVMGHQNEKLFFGSGTQLSVL.